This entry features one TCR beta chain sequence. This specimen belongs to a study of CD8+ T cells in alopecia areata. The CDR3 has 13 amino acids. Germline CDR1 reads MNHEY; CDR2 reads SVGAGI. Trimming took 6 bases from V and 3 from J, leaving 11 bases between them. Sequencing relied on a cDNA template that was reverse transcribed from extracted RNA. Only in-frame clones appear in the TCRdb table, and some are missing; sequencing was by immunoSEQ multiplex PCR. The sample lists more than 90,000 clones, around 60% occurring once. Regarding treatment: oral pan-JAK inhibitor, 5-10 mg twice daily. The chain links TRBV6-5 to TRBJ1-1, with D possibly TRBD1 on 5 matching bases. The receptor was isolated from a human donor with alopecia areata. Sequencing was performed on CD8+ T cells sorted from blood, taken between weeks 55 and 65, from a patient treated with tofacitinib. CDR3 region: CASRQEGHTEAFF. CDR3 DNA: TGTGCCAGCAGGCAGGAGGGGCACACTGAAGCTTTCTTT.